Below, 18 T cell receptor beta chains from the same sample are listed, as sequenced in a study of glioma-infiltrating T cells after dendritic cell vaccination. Method: immunoSEQ multiplex PCR; TCRdb's copy keeps in-frame clones and lacks some. The table shows 35,000 to 40,000 clones, with 82% occurring only once. This material consisted of blood, taken before dendritic cell vaccination. These TCRs come from a human donor with glioblastoma.

This chain links TRBV9 with TRBJ1-1; D may be TRBD1 (6 bases). V dropped 4 bases and J dropped 5 bases, with 18 bases sitting between them. The CDR3 is made up of 15 amino acids. Germline V gene data show CDR1 as SGDLS and CDR2 as YYNGEE. The CDR3 nucleotides are TGTGCCAGCAGCCAAGATTGGGGGCTGGGGACTGAAGCTTTCTTT. Translated: CASSQDWGLGTEAFF. The complete variable domain, with remaining parts taken from reference TRBV9 and TRBJ1-1, reads DSGVTQTPKHLITATGQRVTLRCSPRSGDLSVYWYQQSLDQGLQFLIQYYNGEERAKGNILERFSAQQFPDLHSELNLSSLELGDSALYFCASSQDWGLGTEAFFGQGTRLTVV.

V and J are TRBV2 and TRBJ2-1; 8 bases are shared with TRBD1. Germline V gene sequence: CDR1 SNHLY, CDR2 FYNNEI. CDR3 size: 16 residues. Germline trimming cut 6 bases from V and 3 bases from J; bases unmatched to any gene: 10. CDR3 sequence (DNA): TGTGCCAGCAGGGCACAGGGGGGACCGTACTACAATGAGCAGTTCTTC. The encoded protein is CASRAQGGPYYNEQFF.

Comment on this clone: At the DNA level, this CDR3 is encoded by other sequences in the same sample as well. The genes are TRBV5-6 and TRBJ1-4; weak D call: TRBD1 (6 bases). This CDR3 contains 15 residues. V shed 0 bases and J shed 8 bases, with 14 bases lying between them. The germline CDR1 and CDR2 sequences are SGHDT and YYEEEE. The CDR3: CASSLGQDLWEKLFF. In nucleotides, the CDR3 is TGTGCCAGCAGCTTGGGACAGGACCTCTGGGAAAAACTGTTTTTT. Full variable domain (outside the CDR3, taken from reference TRBV5-6 and TRBJ1-4): DAGVTQSPTHLIKTRGQQVTLRCSPKSGHDTVSWYQQALGQGPQFIFQYYEEEERQRGNFPDRFSGHQFPNYSSELNVNALLLGDSALYLCASSLGQDLWEKLFFGSGTQLSVL.

Comments on this clone: Other DNA sequences in the same sample also yield this CDR3. The chain joins TRBV6-5 to TRBJ1-3; D is uncertain. CDR3 length: 14 residues. Looked up from germline, CDR1 is MNHEY and CDR2 is SVGAGI. V lost 2 bases and J 0 bases, leaving 5 bases between the germline ends. This CDR3 reads CASSYTGSGNTIYF. The CDR3 coding sequence is TGTGCCAGCAGTTACACTGGCTCTGGAAACACCATATATTTT.

A few counts support this clone. V and J are TRBV5-1 and TRBJ2-7; the match to TRBD1 covers 7 bases. The germline gives CDR1 SGHRS, CDR2 YFSETQ. With V trimmed by 0 bases and J by 3 bases, 12 bases remained unmatched. The CDR3 sequence is 17 residues long. The DNA for the CDR3 is TGCGCCAGCAGCTTGGGAACTTTTGGGACAGCTGTCTACGAGCAGTACTTC. It translates to CASSLGTFGTAVYEQYF.

The chain recombines TRBV5-1 with TRBJ2-3; 8 bases line up with TRBD2. Trimming cost V 4 bases and J 4 bases; bases outside gene matches: 8. CDR3 length: 15 residues. Germline CDR1 is SGHRS and CDR2 is YFSETQ. CDR3 region: CASSPGGVPSDTQYF. The CDR3 region has the DNA TGCGCCAGCAGCCCCGGGGGGGTTCCCTCAGATACGCAGTATTTT.

The chain uses TRBV18 and TRBJ2-7; the D gene is possibly TRBD1 (6 bases). Trimming stripped 3 bases from V and 2 bases from J, with 11 bases between. CDR1 is KGHSH and CDR2 is LQKENI in the germline V gene. The CDR3 length is 14 residues. This chain's CDR3 is CASSPAGAPYEQYF. CDR3 DNA: TGTGCCAGCTCACCGGCAGGGGCCCCCTACGAGCAGTACTTC.

This sequence joins TRBV19 and TRBJ1-2, with 8 nucleotides matching TRBD1. The V and J ends lost 9 bases and 6 bases, in that order; junction bases with no gene match: 3. The CDR3 has 11 residues. The germline V gene has CDR1 LNHDA and CDR2 SQIVND (reference sequence). The CDR3 DNA is TGTGCCAGCCGGACAGGGCATGGCTACACCTTC. Translation gives CASRTGHGYTF.

The rearrangement joins TRBV28 to TRBJ1-1; D is ambiguous. The CDR3 length is 12 residues. The germline V gene has CDR1 MDHEN and CDR2 SYDVKM. V lost 2 bases and J lost 3, with 4 bases in between. The CDR3 protein is CASSLLHTEAFF. CDR3 nucleotides: TGTGCCAGCAGTTTACTTCACACTGAAGCTTTCTTT.

The chain combines TRBV4-1 with TRBJ1-4; D call uncertain. The V gene lost 0 bases and the J gene lost 8 bases, with 16 bases spanning the gap. Germline-derived CDR1 and CDR2 are MGHRA and YSYEKL. The length of the CDR3 is 16 residues. The chain's CDR3 is CASSQEPRDPREKLFF. CDR3 nucleotide sequence: TGCGCCAGCAGCCAAGAGCCCCGGGATCCTAGAGAAAAACTGTTTTTT.

This clone occurred once. The chain is built from TRBV5-1 and TRBJ2-3, with a tentative D call TRBD2 (6 bases). The V end lost 0 bases, the J end lost 2 bases, and 13 bases lay between the germline ends. Germline CDR1 reads SGHRS; CDR2 reads YFSETQ. The CDR3 is 16 residues long. The CDR3 spells CASSLAGRHITDTQYF. CDR3 nucleotides: TGCGCCAGCAGCTTGGCCGGGAGACACATCACAGATACGCAGTATTTT.

The chain links TRBV27 to TRBJ2-1; possibly TRBD2 for D (6 bases). Germline loops: CDR1 MNHEY, CDR2 SMNVEV (reference sequence). The CDR3 loop spans 14 amino acids. The V end lost 6 bases, the J end lost 0 bases, and 9 bases lay between the germline ends. The CDR3 DNA sequence: TGTGCCAGCAGGGACGGGAGCTCCTACAATGAGCAGTTCTTC. Translated, it gives CASRDGSSYNEQFF.

The chain has TRBV7-2 and TRBJ2-3; no clear D gene. Germline V CDR1 and CDR2: SGHTA, FQGNSA. The CDR3 is made up of 17 amino acids. The ends were cut back, 1 base at V and 0 bases at J, with 14 bases in the middle. CDR3 sequence reads: CASSLGFYDTSTDTQYF. DNA of the CDR3: TGTGCCAGCAGCTTAGGGTTTTACGACACTAGCACAGATACGCAGTATTTT.

The V gene is TRBV5-4, the J gene TRBJ2-3; weak D call: TRBD2 (5 bases). The CDR3 runs to 16 residues. CDR1 and CDR2 (germline): SGHNT, YYREEE (reference sequence). Trimming pared 4 bases from V and 4 bases from J, leaving 19 bases between. Here the CDR3 reads CASSTGGERVADTQYF. The CDR3 DNA is TGTGCCAGCAGCACCGGAGGTGAGAGGGTCGCAGATACGCAGTATTTT.

The V call is TRBV7-9, the J call TRBJ2-7; 11 positions agree with TRBD2. The CDR3 is made up of 14 amino acids. J lost 13 bases, V lost 2 bases, and 10 bases had no gene match. Germline V gives CDR1 SEHNR, CDR2 FQNEAQ (reference sequence). CDR3 DNA sequence: TGTGCCAGCAGCTTACCCACCGGGACTAGCGGCAACTACTTC. Translating it yields CASSLPTGTSGNYF. The full variable domain, rest sourced from reference TRBV7-9 and TRBJ2-7, is DTGVSQNPRHKITKRGQNVTFRCDPISEHNRLYWYRQTLGQGPEFLTYFQNEAQLEKSRLLSDRFSAERPKGSFSTLEIQRTEQGDSAMYLCASSLPTGTSGNYFGPGTRLTVT.

This clone appeared a few times. This rearrangement joins TRBV7-8 to TRBJ2-7, with unresolved D. The CDR3 extends over 14 amino acids. V was pared by 2 bases and J by 3 bases, with 11 bases between. In germline, CDR1 is SGHVS, CDR2 FQNEAQ. CDR3 protein: CASSLSPGLYEQYF. Written as DNA, the CDR3 is TGTGCCAGCAGCTTATCCCCGGGTCTCTACGAGCAGTACTTC.

The chain is built from TRBV4-2 and TRBJ2-5; 9 nucleotides agree with TRBD1. The length of the CDR3 is 14 residues. Germline loops: CDR1 LGHNA, CDR2 YNFKEQ. The V gene end was trimmed by 1 base and the J gene end by 5 bases; junction bases not matched to a gene: 2. CDR3 sequence: CASSQVGTGETQYF. The CDR3 nucleotides read TGTGCCAGCAGCCAAGTGGGGACAGGGGAGACCCAGTACTTC.

The sample holds a few counts of this clone. The rearrangement joins TRBV29-1 to TRBJ2-3; 8 bases fit TRBD1. CDR3 size: 14 residues. CDR1 and CDR2 from the germline V gene are SQVTM and ANQGSEA. Trimming at V came to 4 bases and at J to 7 bases, leaving 10 bases not matched to a gene. Written as DNA, the CDR3 is TGCAGCGTTGTAGGACAGGGAGTCGGATATACGCAGTATTTT. Its protein is CSVVGQGVGYTQYF.